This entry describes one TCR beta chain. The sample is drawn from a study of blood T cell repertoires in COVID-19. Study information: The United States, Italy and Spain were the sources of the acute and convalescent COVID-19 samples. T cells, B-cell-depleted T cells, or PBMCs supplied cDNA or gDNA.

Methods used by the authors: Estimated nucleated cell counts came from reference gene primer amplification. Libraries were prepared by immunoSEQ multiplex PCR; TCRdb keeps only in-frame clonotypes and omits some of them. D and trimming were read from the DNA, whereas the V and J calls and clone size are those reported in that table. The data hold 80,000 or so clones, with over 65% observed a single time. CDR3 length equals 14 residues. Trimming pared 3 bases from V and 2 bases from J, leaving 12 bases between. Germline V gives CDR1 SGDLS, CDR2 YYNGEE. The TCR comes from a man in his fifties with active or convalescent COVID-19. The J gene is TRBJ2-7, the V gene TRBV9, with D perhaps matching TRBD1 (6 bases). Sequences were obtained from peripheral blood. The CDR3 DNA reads TGTGCCAGCAGCGACAGGGCCTTCCCCTACGAGCAGTACTTC. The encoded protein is CASSDRAFPYEQYF.